The present T cell receptor beta chain was sequenced within a study of early T cells in non-severe SARS-CoV-2 infection. Study as a whole: Whole-blood bulk RNA, unsorted, was sequenced, and chains were unpaired.

Many counts were recorded for this clonotype. Its antigen is unidentified. Molecules of cDNA were individually given unique molecular identifiers that were attached to them. TCRdb fed the 5' RACE reads into MiXCR, producing one record per CDR3 protein. The sample records around 44,000 distinct CDR3 sequences, over 7.5% being singletons. Findings of the study overall: Anti-spike CD8 specificities were favored by VDJdb matching, whose results missed private and CD4 specificities.

CDR3 length equals 14 residues. Germline V CDR1 and CDR2: SEHNR, FQNEAQ (reference sequence). The V segment lost 11 bases and the J segment 3 bases; nucleotides outside the gene matches: 7. The sequence was obtained from an adult who was a healthcare worker with PCR-confirmed SARS-CoV-2 infection or an uninfected control (not recorded which). The V call is TRBV7-9, the J call TRBJ2-6, with 7 bases lining up with TRBD2. Sequenced input: whole blood. This chain's CDR3 is CAGRGGVGANVLTF. In DNA form, the CDR3 reads TGTGCCGGCCGGGGAGGGGTTGGGGCCAACGTCCTGACTTTC.